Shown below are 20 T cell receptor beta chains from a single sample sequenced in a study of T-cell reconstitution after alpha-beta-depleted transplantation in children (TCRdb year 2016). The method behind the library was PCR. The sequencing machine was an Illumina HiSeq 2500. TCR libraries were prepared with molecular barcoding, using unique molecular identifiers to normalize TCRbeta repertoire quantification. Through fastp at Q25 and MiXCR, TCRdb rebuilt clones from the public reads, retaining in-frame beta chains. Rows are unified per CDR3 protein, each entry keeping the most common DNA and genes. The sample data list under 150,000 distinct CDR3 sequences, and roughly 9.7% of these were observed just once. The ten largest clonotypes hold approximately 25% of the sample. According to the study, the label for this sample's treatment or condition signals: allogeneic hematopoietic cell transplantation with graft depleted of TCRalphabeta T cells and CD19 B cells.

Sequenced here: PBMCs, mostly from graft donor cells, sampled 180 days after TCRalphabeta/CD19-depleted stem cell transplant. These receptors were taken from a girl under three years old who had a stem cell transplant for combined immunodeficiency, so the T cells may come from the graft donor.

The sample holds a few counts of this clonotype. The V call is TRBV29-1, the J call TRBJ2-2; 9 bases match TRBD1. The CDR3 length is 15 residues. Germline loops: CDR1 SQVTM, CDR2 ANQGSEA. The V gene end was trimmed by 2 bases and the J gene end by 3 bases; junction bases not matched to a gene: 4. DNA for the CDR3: TGCAGCGTTGAAACAGGGGGCGGGGACACCGGGGAGCTGTTTTTT. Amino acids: CSVETGGGDTGELFF.

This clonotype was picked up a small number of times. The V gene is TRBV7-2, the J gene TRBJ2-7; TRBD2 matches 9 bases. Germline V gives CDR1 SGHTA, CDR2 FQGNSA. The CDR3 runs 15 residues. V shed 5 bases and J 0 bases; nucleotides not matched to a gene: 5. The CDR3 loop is CASSLQRGVSYEQYF. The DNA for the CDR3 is TGTGCCAGCAGCCTGCAGCGGGGGGTCTCCTACGAGCAGTACTTC. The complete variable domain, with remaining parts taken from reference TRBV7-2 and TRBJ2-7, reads GAGVSQSPSNKVTEKGKDVELRCDPISGHTALYWYRQSLGQGLEFLIYFQGNSAPDKSGLPSDRFSAERTGGSVSTLTIQRTQQEDSAVYLCASSLQRGVSYEQYFGPGTRLTVT.

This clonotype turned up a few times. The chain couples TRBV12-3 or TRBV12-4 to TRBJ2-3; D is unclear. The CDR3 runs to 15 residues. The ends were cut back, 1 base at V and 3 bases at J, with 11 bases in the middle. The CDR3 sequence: CASSLVGFGTDTQYF. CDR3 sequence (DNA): TGTGCCAGCAGTTTAGTAGGGTTTGGGACAGATACGCAGTATTTT.

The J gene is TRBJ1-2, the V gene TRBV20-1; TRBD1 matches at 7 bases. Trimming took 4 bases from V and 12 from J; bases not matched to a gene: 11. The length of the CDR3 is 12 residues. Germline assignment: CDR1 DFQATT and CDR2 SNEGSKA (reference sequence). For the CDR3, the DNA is TGCAGTGCTAACAAGGGCGGAGGGGGCGACACCTTC. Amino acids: CSANKGGGGDTF.

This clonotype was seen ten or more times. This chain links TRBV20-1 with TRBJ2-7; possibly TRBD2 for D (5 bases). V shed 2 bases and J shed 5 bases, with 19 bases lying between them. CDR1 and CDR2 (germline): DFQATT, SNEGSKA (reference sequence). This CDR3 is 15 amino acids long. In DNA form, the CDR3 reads TGCAGTGCTAGACACCCGGGAAGGGATCGGGACGAGCAGTACTTC. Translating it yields CSARHPGRDRDEQYF.

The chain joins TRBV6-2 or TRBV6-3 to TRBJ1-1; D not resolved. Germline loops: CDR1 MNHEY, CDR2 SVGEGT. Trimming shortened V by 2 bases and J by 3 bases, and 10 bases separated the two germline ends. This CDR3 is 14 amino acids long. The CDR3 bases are TGTGCCAGCAGTTACAGCGGGGTCTACACTGAAGCTTTCTTT. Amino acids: CASSYSGVYTEAFF.

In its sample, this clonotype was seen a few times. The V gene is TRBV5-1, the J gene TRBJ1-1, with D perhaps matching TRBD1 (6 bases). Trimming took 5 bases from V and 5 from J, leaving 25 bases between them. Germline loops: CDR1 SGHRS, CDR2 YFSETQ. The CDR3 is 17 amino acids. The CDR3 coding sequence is TGCGCCAGCAGTTCGGTTGGGTTTGGCTTTCAGGGGACTGAAGCTTTCTTT. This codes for CASSSVGFGFQGTEAFF.

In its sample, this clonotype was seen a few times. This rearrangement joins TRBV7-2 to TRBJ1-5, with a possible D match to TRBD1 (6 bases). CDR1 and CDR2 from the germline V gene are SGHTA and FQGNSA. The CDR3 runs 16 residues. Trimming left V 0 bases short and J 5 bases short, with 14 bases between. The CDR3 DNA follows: TGTGCCAGCAGCTTAGCGGGCGGACAGCTGTATCAGCCCCAGCATTTT. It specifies CASSLAGGQLYQPQHF. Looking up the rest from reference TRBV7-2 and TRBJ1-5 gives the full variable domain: GAGVSQSPSNKVTEKGKDVELRCDPISGHTALYWYRQSLGQGLEFLIYFQGNSAPDKSGLPSDRFSAERTGGSVSTLTIQRTQQEDSAVYLCASSLAGGQLYQPQHFGDGTRLSIL.

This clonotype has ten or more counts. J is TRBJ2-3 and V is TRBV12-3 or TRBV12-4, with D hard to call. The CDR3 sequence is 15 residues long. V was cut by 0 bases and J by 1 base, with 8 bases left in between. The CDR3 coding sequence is TGTGCCAGCAGTTTAGCAGGAGCCCGCACAGATACGCAGTATTTT. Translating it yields CASSLAGARTDTQYF.

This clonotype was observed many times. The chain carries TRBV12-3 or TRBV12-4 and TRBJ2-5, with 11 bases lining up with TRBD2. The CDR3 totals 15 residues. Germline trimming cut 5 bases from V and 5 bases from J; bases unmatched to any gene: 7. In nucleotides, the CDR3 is TGTGCCAGCAGTAGTAGCGGGGGGGCAGAGGAGACCCAGTACTTC. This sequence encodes CASSSSGGAEETQYF.

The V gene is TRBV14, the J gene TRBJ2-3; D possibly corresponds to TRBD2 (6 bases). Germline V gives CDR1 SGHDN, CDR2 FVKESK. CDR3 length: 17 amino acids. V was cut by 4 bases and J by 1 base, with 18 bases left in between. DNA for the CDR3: TGTGCCAGCAGCCGTAGATCCGGGACTTCCCGCACAGATACGCAGTATTTT. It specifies CASSRRSGTSRTDTQYF. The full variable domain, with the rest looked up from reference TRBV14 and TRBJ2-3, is EAGVTQFPSHSVIEKGQTVTLRCDPISGHDNLYWYRRVMGKEIKFLLHFVKESKQDESGMPNNRFLAERTGGTYSTLKVQPAELEDSGVYFCASSRRSGTSRTDTQYFGPGTRLTVL.

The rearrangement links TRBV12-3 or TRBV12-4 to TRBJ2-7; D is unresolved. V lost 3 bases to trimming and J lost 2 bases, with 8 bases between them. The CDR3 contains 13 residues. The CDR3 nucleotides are TGTGCCAGCAGTTTCTGGGTCCCCTACGAGCAGTACTTC. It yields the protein CASSFWVPYEQYF.

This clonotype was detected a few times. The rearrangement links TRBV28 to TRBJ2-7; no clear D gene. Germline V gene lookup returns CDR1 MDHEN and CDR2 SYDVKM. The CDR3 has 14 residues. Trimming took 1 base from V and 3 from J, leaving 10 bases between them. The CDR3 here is CASSLYPPSYEQYF. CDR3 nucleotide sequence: TGTGCCAGCAGTTTATATCCTCCAAGCTACGAGCAGTACTTC.

DNA of the CDR3: TGTGCCAGCGAGTACCCCAGAAAGCCAAATAGCAATCAGCCCCAGCATTTT. The encoded protein is CASEYPRKPNSNQPQHF. V usage is TRBV28 and J usage is TRBJ1-5; no clear D. V was pared by 8 bases and J by 0 bases, with 20 bases between. The CDR3 sequence is 17 residues long. Per germline, CDR1 MDHEN and CDR2 SYDVKM.

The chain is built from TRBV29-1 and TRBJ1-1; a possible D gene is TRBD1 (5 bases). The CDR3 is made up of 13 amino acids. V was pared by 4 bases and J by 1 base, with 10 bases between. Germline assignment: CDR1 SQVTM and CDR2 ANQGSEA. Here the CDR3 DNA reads TGCAGCGTTGTAAGAGGGACGAACACTGAAGCTTTCTTT. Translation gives CSVVRGTNTEAFF.

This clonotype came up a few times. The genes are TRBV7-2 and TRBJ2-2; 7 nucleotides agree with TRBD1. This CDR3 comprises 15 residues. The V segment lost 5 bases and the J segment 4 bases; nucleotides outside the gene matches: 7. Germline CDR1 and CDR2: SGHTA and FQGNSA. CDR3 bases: TGTGCCAGCAGCCCTAGGGGGCTCTTCACCGGGGAGCTGTTTTTT. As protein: CASSPRGLFTGELFF.

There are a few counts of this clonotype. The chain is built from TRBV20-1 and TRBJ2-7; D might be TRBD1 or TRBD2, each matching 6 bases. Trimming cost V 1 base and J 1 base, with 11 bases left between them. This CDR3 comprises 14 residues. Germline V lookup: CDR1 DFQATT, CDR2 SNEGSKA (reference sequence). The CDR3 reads CSARAAGQSYEQYF. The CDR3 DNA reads TGCAGTGCTAGAGCCGCGGGACAATCCTACGAGCAGTACTTC.

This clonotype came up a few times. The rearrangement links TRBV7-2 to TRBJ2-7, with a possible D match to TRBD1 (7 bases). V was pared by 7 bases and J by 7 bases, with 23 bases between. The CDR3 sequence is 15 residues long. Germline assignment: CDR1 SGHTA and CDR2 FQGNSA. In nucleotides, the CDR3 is TGTGCCAGCACCCACAATTTGGGCCCAGGGGGGGAGCAGTACTTC. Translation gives CASTHNLGPGGEQYF.

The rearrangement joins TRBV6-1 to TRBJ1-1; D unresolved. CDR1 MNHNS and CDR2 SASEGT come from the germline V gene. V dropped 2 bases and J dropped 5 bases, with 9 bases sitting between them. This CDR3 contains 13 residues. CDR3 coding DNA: TGTGCCAGCAGTGAACTGGGTAGTACTGAAGCTTTCTTT. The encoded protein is CASSELGSTEAFF.

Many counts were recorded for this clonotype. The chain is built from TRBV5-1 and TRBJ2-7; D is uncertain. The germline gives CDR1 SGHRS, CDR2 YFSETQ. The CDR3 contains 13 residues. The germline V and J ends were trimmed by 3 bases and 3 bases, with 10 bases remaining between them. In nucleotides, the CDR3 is TGCGCCAGCAGCTCCGCCCCCGGCTACGAGCAGTACTTC. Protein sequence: CASSSAPGYEQYF.